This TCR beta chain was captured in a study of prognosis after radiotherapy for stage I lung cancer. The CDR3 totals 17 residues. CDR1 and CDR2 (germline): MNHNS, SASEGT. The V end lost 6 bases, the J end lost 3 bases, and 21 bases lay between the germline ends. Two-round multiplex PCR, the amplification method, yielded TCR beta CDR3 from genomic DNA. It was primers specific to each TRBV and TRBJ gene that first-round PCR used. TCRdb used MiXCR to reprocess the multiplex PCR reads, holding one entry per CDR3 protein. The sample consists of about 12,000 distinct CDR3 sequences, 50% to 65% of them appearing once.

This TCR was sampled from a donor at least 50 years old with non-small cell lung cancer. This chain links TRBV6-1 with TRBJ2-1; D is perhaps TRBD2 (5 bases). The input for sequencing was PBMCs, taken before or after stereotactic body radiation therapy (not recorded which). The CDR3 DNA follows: TGTGCCAGCAGAGACCATAGCGTGGGAAGGTACTACAATGAGCAGTTCTTC. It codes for CASRDHSVGRYYNEQFF.